Below, 6 T cell receptor beta chains from the same sample are listed, as sequenced in a study of T cells in Graves' hyperthyroidism and ophthalmopathy (dated 2019 in TCRdb). Receptor libraries were prepared by multiplex PCR. The sample was run on an Illumina HiSeq 2000. The TCR beta CDR3 regions were amplified from RNA transcripts. The TCR CDR3 was subjected to a first round of RT-PCR using the HTBI primer set and the Qiagen OneStep RT-PCR kit. Using fastp trimming at Q25 and MiXCR clonotype assembly, TCRdb reanalyzed the public sequencing data and kept in-frame beta chains. Entries are consolidated by CDR3 protein sequence, retaining the most common genes and DNA. The sample yields a few hundred thousand distinct CDR3 sequences; around 15% were counted once. Together, the top ten hold roughly 4.8% of the sample. Sequencing was performed on blood. The receptors originated from a woman under 30 with Graves' hyperthyroidism.

The rearrangement links TRBV20-1 to TRBJ2-7, with TRBD1 matching over 7 bases. With V trimmed by 5 bases and J by 3 bases, 7 bases remained unmatched. This CDR3 comprises 13 residues. From germline, CDR1 is DFQATT and CDR2 SNEGSKA (reference sequence). The DNA of the CDR3 is TGCAGTGCTCCTGAGGGACAGTTCTACGAGCAGTACTTC. Amino acid sequence: CSAPEGQFYEQYF.

This clonotype showed up just a few times. J is TRBJ1-2 and V is TRBV30; TRBD1 agrees at 9 bases. This CDR3 contains 15 residues. Per germline, CDR1 GTSNPN and CDR2 SVGIG (reference sequence). With V trimmed by 5 bases and J by 7 bases, 14 bases remained unmatched. The CDR3 sequence: CAWEQGAFRLGGYTF. DNA of the CDR3: TGTGCCTGGGAACAGGGGGCTTTTCGGTTAGGTGGCTACACCTTC.

This chain connects TRBV5-1 to TRBJ2-6; D unresolved. V dropped 4 bases and J dropped 4 bases, with 18 bases sitting between them. From germline, CDR1 is SGHRS and CDR2 YFSETQ. The CDR3 extends over 17 amino acids. The CDR3 region is CASSPEDGFWGANVLTF. The DNA of the CDR3 is TGCGCCAGCAGCCCCGAGGACGGGTTCTGGGGGGCCAACGTCCTGACTTTC.

This clonotype was counted at least ten times. This sequence joins TRBV5-1 and TRBJ2-2, with TRBD2 matching over 9 bases. Germline trimming cut 4 bases from V and 2 bases from J; bases unmatched to any gene: 3. The germline V gene encodes CDR1 SGHRS and CDR2 YFSETQ. CDR3 length: 15 residues. The CDR3 sequence is CASSAREGNTGELFF. CDR3 in DNA: TGCGCCAGCAGCGCGCGGGAGGGAAACACCGGGGAGCTGTTTTTT.

The DNA of the CDR3 is TGTGCCAGCAGTTTTACAGGGGGCATCACTGAAGCTTTCTTT. Its protein product is CASSFTGGITEAFF. The chain has TRBV6-5 and TRBJ1-1; TRBD1 agrees at 9 bases. CDR1 is MNHEY and CDR2 is SVGAGI in the germline V gene. This CDR3 has 14 amino acids. Trimming cost V 4 bases and J 4 bases; bases outside gene matches: 4.

This clonotype was observed at least ten times. The chain combines TRBV12-3 or TRBV12-4 with TRBJ1-1; unclear D gene. There are 12 residues in the CDR3. Trimming pared 3 bases from V and 4 bases from J, leaving 6 bases between. In DNA, the CDR3 is TGTGCCAGCAGTTTTTCGGTCACTGAAGCTTTCTTT. Translated: CASSFSVTEAFF.